Detailed here is one T cell receptor (beta chain). This specimen comes from a study of OX40 agonist ivuxolimab in advanced cancers. Study-wide background: Treatment of patients was with ivuxolimab, an agonistic anti-OX40 (CD134) antibody.

The germline V gene has CDR1 SEHNR and CDR2 FQNEAQ (reference sequence). The V segment lost 0 bases and the J segment 1 base; nucleotides outside the gene matches: 5. The CDR3 has 16 residues. TCRdb's copy holds only in-frame clones and misses some; the assay was immunoSEQ multiplex PCR. The repertoire has approximately 70,000 clones, roughly 81% of them found once; the top ten carry 17%. J is TRBJ2-7 and V is TRBV7-9, with 8 bases fitting TRBD2. The sequencing used CD4+ or CD8+ T cells sorted from blood, collected in a trial of the OX40 agonist ivuxolimab. The receptor comes from an adult with an advanced solid tumor such as melanoma, head and neck, liver or kidney cancer. As DNA, the CDR3 is TGTGCCAGCAGCTTAGCCAGCGGGGGCTTTTCCTACGAGCAGTACTTC. Residues: CASSLASGGFSYEQYF.